This entry describes one T cell receptor (beta chain). Its matching antigen is unknown. This record comes from a study of cytomegalovirus exposure and HLA in healthy donors. Study summary: Researchers found that about four fifths of about 400 genotyped donors fell within the Caucasian-associated ancestry cluster. Study-wide points: Indistinguishability led to the exclusion of some V segments, TRBV6-2 and TRBV6-3 included. Apart from CMV serostatus, no immune exposure information was available.

PCR used 60 Vbeta primers and 13 Jbeta primers. Produced via immunoSEQ multiplex PCR; TCRdb's table is partial and in-frame only. The sample consists of about 160,000 clones, 65% to 85% of them appearing once. V was shortened by 3 bases and J by 5 bases, with 11 bases between the two germline ends. The CDR3 is 14 amino acids. This receptor was identified in a male donor in good health and CMV-seropositive. Sequencing was performed on PBMCs. This chain links TRBV5-3 with TRBJ2-2, with D possibly TRBD1 on 6 matching bases. TRBV5-3 belongs to the ORF category, with a function that is uncertain. The CDR3 loop is CARSSDRITGELFF. For the CDR3, the DNA is TGTGCCAGAAGCTCCGACAGGATTACCGGGGAGCTGTTTTTT.